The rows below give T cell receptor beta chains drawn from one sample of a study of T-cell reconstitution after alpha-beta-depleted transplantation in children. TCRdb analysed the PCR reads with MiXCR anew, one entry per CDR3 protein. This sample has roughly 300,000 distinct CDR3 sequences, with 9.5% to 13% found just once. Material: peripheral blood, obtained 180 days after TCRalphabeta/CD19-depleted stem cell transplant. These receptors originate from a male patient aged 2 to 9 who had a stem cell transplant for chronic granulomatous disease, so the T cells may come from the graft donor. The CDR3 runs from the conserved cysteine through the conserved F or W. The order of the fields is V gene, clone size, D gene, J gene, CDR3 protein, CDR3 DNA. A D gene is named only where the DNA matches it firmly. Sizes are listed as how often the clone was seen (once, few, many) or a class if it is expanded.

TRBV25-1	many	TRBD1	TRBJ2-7	CASSESVIPGQVAYEQYF	TGTGCCAGCAGTGAATCCGTAATCCCAGGACAGGTCGCCTACGAGCAGTACTTC
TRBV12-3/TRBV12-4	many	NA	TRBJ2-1	CASSFVGGYEQFF	TGTGCCAGCAGTTTTGTCGGGGGCTATGAGCAGTTCTTC
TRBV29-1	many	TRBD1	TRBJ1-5	CSVARGPSQPQHF	TGCAGCGTGGCCAGGGGGCCGAGTCAGCCCCAGCATTTT
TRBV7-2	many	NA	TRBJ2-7	CASSSTVSYEQYF	TGTGCCAGCAGCTCTACAGTATCCTACGAGCAGTACTTC
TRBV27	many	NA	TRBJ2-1	CASRADVSYNEQFF	TGTGCCAGCAGGGCGGACGTCTCCTACAATGAGCAGTTCTTC
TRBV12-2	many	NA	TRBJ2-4	CASRLAGAKNIQYF	TGTGCAAGTCGCTTAGCGGGAGCCAAAAACATTCAGTACTTC
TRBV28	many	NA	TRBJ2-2	CASSYWGRTSNTGELFF	TGTGCCAGCAGTTATTGGGGAAGGACGTCGAACACCGGGGAGCTGTTTTTT
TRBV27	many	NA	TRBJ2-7	CASSTTPTYEQYF	TGTGCCAGCAGTACGACACCCACCTACGAGCAGTACTTC
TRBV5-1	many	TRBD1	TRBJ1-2	CASSVGTVADNYGYTF	TGCGCCAGCAGCGTCGGGACAGTTGCAGACAACTATGGCTACACCTTC
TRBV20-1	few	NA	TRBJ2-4	CSAGLGHETLAKNIQYF	TGCAGTGCTGGTCTCGGACACGAGACCTTAGCCAAAAACATTCAGTACTTC
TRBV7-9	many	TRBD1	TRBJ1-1	CASSLAQGATEAFF	TGTGCCAGCAGCTTAGCACAGGGGGCAACTGAAGCTTTCTTT